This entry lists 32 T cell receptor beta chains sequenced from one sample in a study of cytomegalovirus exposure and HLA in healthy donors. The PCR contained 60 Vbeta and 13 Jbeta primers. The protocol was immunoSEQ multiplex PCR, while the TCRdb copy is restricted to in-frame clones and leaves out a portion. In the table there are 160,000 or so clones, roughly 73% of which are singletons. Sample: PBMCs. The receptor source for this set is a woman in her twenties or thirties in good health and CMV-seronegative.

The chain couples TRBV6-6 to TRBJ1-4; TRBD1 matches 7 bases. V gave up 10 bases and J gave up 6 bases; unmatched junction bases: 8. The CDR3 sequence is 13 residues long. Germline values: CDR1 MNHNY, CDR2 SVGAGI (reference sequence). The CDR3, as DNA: TGTGCCACCGCGACAGGGTTGGATGAAAAACTGTTTTTT. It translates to CATATGLDEKLFF.

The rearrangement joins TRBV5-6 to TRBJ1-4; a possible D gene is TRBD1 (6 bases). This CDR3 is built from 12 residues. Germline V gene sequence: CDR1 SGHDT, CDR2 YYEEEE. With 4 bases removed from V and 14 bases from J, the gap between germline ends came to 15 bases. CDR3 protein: CASSPRKGDLFF. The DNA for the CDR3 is TGTGCCAGCAGCCCGAGGAAGGGGGACCTGTTTTTT.

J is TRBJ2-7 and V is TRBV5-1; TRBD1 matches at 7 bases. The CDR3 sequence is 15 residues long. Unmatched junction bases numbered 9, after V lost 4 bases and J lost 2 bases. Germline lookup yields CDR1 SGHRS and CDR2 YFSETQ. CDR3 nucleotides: TGCGCCAGCAGCGGTGGACAGGCGAGAACCTACGAGCAGTACTTC. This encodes CASSGGQARTYEQYF.

CDR3 DNA: TGCGCCAGCAGCACCCTTTACAACTACGAGCAGTACTTC. As protein: CASSTLYNYEQYF. The chain combines TRBV5-1 with TRBJ2-7; no clear D gene. V lost 4 bases, J lost 3 bases, and 11 bases lay in between. The germline CDR1 and CDR2 sequences are SGHRS and YFSETQ. The CDR3 has 13 amino acids.

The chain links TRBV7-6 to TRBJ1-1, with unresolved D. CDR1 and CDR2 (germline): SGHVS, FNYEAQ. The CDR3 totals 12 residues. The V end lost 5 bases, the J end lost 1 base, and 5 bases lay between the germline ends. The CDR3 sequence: CASSPRNTEAFF. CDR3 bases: TGTGCCAGCAGCCCCCGGAACACTGAAGCTTTCTTT.

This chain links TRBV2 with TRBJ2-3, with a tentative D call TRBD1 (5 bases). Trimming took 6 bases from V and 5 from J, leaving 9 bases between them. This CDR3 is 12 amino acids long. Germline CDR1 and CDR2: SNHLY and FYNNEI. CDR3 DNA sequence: TGTGCCAGCAGCTCAGGGTTAGATACGCAGTATTTT. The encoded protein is CASSSGLDTQYF.

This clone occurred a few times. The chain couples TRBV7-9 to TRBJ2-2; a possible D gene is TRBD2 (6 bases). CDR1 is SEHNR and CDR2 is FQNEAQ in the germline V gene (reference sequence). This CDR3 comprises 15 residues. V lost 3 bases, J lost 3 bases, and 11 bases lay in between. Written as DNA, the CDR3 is TGTGCCAGCAGCTTGGCGGGGACTTACACCGGGGAGCTGTTTTTT. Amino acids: CASSLAGTYTGELFF.

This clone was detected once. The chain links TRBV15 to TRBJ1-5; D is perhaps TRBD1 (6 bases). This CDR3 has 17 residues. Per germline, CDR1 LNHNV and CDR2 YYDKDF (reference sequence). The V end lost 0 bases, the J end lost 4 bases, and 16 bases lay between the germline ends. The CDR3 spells CATSRDFSRGRNQPQHF. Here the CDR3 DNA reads TGTGCCACCAGCAGAGATTTTTCCAGGGGCAGAAATCAGCCCCAGCATTTT.

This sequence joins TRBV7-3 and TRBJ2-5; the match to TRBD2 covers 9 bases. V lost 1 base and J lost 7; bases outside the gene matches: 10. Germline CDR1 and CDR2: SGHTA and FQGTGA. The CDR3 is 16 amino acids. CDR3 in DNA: TGTGCCAGCAGCTTAAGTAGCGGGGGCTCTCAGGGGACCCAGTACTTC. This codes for CASSLSSGGSQGTQYF.

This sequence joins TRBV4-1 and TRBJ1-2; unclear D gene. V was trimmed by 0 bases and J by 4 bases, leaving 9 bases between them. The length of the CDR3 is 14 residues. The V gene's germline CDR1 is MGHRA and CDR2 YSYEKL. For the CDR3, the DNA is TGCGCCAGCAGCCAAGACCCGGGTTTCTATGGCTACACCTTC. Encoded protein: CASSQDPGFYGYTF.

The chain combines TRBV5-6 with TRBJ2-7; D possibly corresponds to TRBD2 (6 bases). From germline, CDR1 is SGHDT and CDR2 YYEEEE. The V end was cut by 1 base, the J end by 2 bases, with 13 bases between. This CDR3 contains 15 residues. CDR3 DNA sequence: TGTGCCAGCAGCTTGAGGGACCCGGGGGCCTACGAGCAGTACTTC. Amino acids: CASSLRDPGAYEQYF.

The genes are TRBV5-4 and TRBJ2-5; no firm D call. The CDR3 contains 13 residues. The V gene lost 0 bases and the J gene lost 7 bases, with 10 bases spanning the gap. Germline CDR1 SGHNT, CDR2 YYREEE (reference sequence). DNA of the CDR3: TGTGCCAGCAGCTTGGATCCAACGGGGACCCAGTACTTC. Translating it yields CASSLDPTGTQYF.

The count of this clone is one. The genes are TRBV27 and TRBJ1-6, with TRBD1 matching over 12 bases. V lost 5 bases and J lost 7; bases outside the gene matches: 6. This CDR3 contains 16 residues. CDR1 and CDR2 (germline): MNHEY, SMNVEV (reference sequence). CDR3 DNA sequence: TGTGCCAGCAGTGGGGGACAGGGGGCAGGGAATTCACCCCTCCACTTT. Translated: CASSGGQGAGNSPLHF.

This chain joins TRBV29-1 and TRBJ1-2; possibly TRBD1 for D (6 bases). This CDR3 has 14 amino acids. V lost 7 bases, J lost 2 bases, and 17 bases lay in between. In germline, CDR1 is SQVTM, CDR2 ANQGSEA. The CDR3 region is CSAPRGRANYGYTF. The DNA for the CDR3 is TGCAGCGCTCCCAGGGGCAGGGCAAACTATGGCTACACCTTC.

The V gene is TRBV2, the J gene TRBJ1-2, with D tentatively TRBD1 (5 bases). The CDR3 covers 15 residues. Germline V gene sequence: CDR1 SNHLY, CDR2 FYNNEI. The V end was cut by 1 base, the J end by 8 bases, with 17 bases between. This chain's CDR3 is CASSEGQGSYYGYTF. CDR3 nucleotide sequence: TGTGCCAGCAGTGAAGGGCAGGGAAGTTATTACGGCTACACCTTC.

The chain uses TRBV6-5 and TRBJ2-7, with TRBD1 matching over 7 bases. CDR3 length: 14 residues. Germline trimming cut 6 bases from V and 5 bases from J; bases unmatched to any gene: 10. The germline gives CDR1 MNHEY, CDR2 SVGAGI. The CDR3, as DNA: TGTGCCAGCAGCCCACAGGGGATCGGCAACGAGCAGTACTTC. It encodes CASSPQGIGNEQYF.

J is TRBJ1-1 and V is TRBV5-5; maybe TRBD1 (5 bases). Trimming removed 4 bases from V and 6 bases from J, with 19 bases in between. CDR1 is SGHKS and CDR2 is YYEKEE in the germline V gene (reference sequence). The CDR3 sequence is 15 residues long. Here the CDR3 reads CASSGLFQGRSEAFF. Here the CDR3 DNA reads TGTGCCAGCAGCGGGCTTTTTCAGGGTAGGTCTGAAGCTTTCTTT.

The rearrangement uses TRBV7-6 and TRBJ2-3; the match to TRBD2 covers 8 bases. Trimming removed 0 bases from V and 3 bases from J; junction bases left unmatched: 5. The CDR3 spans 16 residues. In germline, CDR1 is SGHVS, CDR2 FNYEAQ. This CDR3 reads CASSLAASGFTDTQYF. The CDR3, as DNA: TGTGCCAGCAGCTTAGCGGCTAGCGGGTTTACAGATACGCAGTATTTT.

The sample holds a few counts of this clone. Written as DNA, the CDR3 is TGCGCCAGCAGCTTGGCGGGGTTTGGCTACACCTTC. Its translation is CASSLAGFGYTF. The V and J genes are TRBV5-1 and TRBJ1-2, with D unresolved. CDR1 and CDR2 (germline): SGHRS, YFSETQ. The CDR3 is 12 residues long. V dropped 0 bases and J dropped 7 bases, with 7 bases sitting between them.

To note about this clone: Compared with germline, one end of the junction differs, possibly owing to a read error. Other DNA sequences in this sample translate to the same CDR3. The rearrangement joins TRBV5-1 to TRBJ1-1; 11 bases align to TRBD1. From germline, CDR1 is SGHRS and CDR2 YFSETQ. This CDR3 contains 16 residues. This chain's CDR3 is CASSGRTGGYSTEAFF. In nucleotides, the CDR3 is TGCGCCAGCAGCGGAAGGACAGGGGGCTATAGCACTGAAGCCTTCTTT. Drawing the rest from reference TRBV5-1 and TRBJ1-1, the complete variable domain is KAGVTQTPRYLIKTRGQQVTLSCSPISGHRSVSWYQQTPGQGLQFLFEYFSETQRNKGNFPGRFSGRQFSNSRSEMNVSTLELGDSALYLCASSGRTGGYSTEAFFGQGTRLTVV.

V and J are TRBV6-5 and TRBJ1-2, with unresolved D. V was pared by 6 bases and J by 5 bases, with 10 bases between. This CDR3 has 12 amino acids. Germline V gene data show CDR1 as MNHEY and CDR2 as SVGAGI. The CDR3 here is CASRARDYGYTF. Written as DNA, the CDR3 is TGTGCCAGCAGAGCCCGTGATTATGGCTACACCTTC.

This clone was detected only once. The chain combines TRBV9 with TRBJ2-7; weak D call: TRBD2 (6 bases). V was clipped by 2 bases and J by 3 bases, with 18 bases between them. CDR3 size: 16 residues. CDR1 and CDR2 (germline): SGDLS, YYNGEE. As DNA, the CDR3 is TGTGCCAGCAGCGTGGGGGACTTTCGGCAGGGCTACGAGCAGTACTTC. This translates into CASSVGDFRQGYEQYF.

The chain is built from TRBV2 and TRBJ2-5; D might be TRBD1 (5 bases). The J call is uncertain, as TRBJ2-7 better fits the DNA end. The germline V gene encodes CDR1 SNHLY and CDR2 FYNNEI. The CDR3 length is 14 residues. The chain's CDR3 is CASSLQTVPYEQYF. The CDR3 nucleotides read TGTGCCAGCAGTCTACAGACAGTTCCCTACGAGCAGTACTTC.

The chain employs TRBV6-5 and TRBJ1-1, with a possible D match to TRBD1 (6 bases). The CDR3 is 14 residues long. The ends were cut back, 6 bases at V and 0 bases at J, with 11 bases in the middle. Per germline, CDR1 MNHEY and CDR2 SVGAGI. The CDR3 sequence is CASRPRQVNTEAFF. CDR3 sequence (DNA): TGTGCCAGCAGACCTCGACAGGTGAACACTGAAGCTTTCTTT.

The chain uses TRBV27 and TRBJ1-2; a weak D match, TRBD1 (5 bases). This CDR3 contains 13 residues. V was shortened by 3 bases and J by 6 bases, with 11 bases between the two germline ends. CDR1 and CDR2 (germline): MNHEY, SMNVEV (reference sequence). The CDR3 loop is CASSLLQGHGYTF. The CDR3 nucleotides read TGTGCCAGCAGTTTGCTCCAGGGTCATGGCTACACCTTC.

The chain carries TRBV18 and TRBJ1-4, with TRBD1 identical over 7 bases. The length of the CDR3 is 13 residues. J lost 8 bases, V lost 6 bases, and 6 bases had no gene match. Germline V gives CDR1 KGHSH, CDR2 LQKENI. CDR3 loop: CASSGQGEEKLFF. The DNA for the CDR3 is TGTGCCAGCTCGGGCCAGGGGGAGGAAAAACTGTTTTTT.

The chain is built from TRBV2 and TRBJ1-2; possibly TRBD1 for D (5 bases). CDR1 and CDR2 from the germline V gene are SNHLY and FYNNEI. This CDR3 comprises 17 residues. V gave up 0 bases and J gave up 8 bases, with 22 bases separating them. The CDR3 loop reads CASSEARGAGSVRGYTF. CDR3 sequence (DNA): TGTGCCAGCAGTGAAGCGCGTGGGGCAGGGTCGGTTCGCGGCTACACCTTC.

The CDR3 sequence is CASSLNPGEYGYTF. DNA for the CDR3: TGTGCCAGCAGCTTAAACCCAGGGGAGTATGGCTACACCTTC. The V call is TRBV11-2, the J call TRBJ1-2; tentative D call: TRBD1 (6 bases). The CDR3 runs 14 residues. Per germline, CDR1 SGHAT and CDR2 FQNNGV. Between the trimmed V and J ends, which lost 2 bases and 5 bases, there was a span of 12 bases.

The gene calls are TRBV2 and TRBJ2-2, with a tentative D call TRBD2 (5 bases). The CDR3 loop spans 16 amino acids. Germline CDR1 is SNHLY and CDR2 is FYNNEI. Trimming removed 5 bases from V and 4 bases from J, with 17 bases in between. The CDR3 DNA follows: TGTGCCAGCAGTTCGGGGTACACCTCGCCCACCGGGGAGCTGTTTTTT. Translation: CASSSGYTSPTGELFF.

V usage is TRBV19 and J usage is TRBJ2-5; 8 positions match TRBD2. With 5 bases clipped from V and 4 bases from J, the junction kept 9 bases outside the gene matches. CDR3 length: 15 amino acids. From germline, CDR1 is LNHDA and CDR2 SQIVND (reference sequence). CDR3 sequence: CASSLPGGTGETQYF. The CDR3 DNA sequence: TGTGCCAGTAGTCTCCCGGGGGGGACGGGAGAGACCCAGTACTTC.

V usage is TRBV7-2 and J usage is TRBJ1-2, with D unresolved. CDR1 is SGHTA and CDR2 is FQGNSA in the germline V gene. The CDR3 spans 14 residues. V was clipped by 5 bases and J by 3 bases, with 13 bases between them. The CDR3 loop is CASSSQQGDYGYTF. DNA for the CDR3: TGTGCCAGCAGCAGCCAACAAGGAGACTATGGCTACACCTTC.

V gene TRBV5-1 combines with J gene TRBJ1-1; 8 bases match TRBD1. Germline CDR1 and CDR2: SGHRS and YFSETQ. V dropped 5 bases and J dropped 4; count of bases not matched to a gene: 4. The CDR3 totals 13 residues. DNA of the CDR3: TGCGCCAGCAGTGAGGACAGGGCCACTGAAGCTTTCTTT. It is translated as CASSEDRATEAFF.